Included here is one T cell receptor (beta chain) sequence, with context. The antigen is unknown. The PCR made use of 60 Vbeta and 13 Jbeta primers. The protocol was immunoSEQ multiplex PCR, while the TCRdb copy is restricted to in-frame clones and leaves out a portion. The table has some 150,000 clones, over 70% seen once; the top ten hold 9.5% to 15%. The record originates from a study of cytomegalovirus exposure and HLA in healthy donors. General study findings and limits: A later analysis showed that HLA-associated TCR beta chains had undergone more clonal expansion than equally common others.

The J segment lost 0 bases and the V segment lost 6 bases, leaving 10 bases of the junction unmatched. Germline V gives CDR1 SGHAT, CDR2 FQNNGV. The CDR3 runs to 16 residues. Sequencing was performed on PBMCs. The gene calls are TRBV11-2 and TRBJ1-1; 7 bases are shared with TRBD1. The TCR originated in a man younger than 45 in good health and CMV-seropositive. Written as DNA, the CDR3 is TGTGCCAGCAGTCTAGGGGGCGAGGGGTTGAACACTGAAGCTTTCTTT. This gives the protein CASSLGGEGLNTEAFF.